This is a list of T cell receptor beta chains from one sample in a study of cytomegalovirus exposure and HLA in healthy donors. TCRdb keeps only in-frame clones here, not all; method: immunoSEQ multiplex PCR. The table has 89,000 or so clones, 90% to 95% seen once. The sequenced material came from PBMCs. Receptor source: a woman aged 30 to 39 in good health and CMV-seropositive. The CDR3 runs from the conserved cysteine through the conserved F or W. The D gene is left open where the match is weak. Clone sizes are given selectively: once, few, many, or a class where the clone is expanded.

.	TRBV6-1	TRBJ2-5	.	CASSEGAAQETQYF	TGTGCCAGCAGTGAAGGAGCCGCTCAAGAGACCCAGTACTTC
.	TRBV14	TRBJ2-5	.	CASSQIQGETQYF	TGTGCCAGCAGCCAAATACAGGGAGAGACCCAGTACTTC
.	TRBV6-5	TRBJ1-5	.	CATGIRGSGAQHF	TGTGCCACGGGAATCAGGGGTTCTGGTGCCCAGCATTTT
.	TRBV7-9	TRBJ2-4	.	CASSLVASTKNIQYF	TGTGCCAGCAGCTTAGTAGCGAGCACTAAAAACATTCAGTACTTC
TRBD2	TRBV28	TRBJ2-2	.	CASSLLVGGAGELFF	TGTGCCAGCAGTTTACTGGTGGGGGGGGCCGGGGAGCTGTTTTTT
TRBD1	TRBV28	TRBJ2-2	.	CASSLTGADTGELFF	TGTGCCAGCAGTCTAACAGGGGCGGACACCGGGGAGCTGTTTTTT
TRBD2	TRBV7-8	TRBJ2-1	.	CASSTDRDYYNEQFF	TGTGCCAGCAGTACAGACCGGGACTACTACAATGAGCAGTTCTTC
.	TRBV5-4	TRBJ2-2	.	CASSLGLPRNTGELFF	TGTGCCAGCAGCTTGGGACTTCCGCGGAACACCGGGGAGCTGTTTTTT
.	TRBV30	TRBJ1-3	.	CAWRADRSSGNTIYF	TGTGCCTGGAGGGCTGACAGGAGCTCTGGAAACACCATATATTTT
.	TRBV5-6	TRBJ1-4	.	CASSERTGLGNEKLFF	TGTGCCAGCAGCGAGCGTACCGGCCTGGGTAATGAAAAACTGTTTTTT
TRBD1	TRBV28	TRBJ1-2	.	CASSLDARGFGGYTF	TGTGCCAGCAGTTTAGACGCCAGGGGGTTTGGTGGCTACACCTTC
.	TRBV10-2	TRBJ1-1	.	CASSEQLMNTEAFF	TGCGCCAGCAGTGAACAGCTCATGAACACTGAAGCTTTCTTT
TRBD2	TRBV27	TRBJ2-5	.	CASSLRVSGRAQETQYF	TGTGCCAGCAGTTTGAGGGTTAGCGGGAGGGCCCAAGAGACCCAGTACTTC
.	TRBV21-1	TRBJ1-5	.	CASSAFGQGRQPQHF	TGTGCCAGCAGTGCCTTTGGACAGGGAAGACAGCCCCAGCATTTT
TRBD2	TRBV7-7	TRBJ2-5	once	CASSPRGISGKTQYF	TGTGCCAGCAGCCCCCGGGGGATTAGCGGGAAGACCCAGTACTTC
TRBD2	TRBV15	TRBJ2-1	.	CATTLAGGPVGEQFF	TGTGCCACCACCTTAGCGGGAGGACCGGTGGGGGAGCAGTTCTTC
TRBD1	TRBV5-1	TRBJ2-7	.	CASSLALGQVYEQYF	TGCGCCAGCAGCTTGGCCTTAGGACAGGTGTACGAGCAGTACTTC
.	TRBV21-1	TRBJ2-1	.	CASSNGLAGGPRFSYNEQFF	TGTGCCAGCAGCAACGGACTAGCGGGAGGGCCTAGGTTTTCGTACAATGAGCAGTTCTTC
TRBD1	TRBV28	TRBJ1-2	.	CASSLTGGANYGYTF	TGTGCCAGCAGTCTTACAGGGGGCGCTAACTATGGCTACACCTTC
TRBD2	TRBV5-6	TRBJ2-5	.	CASSLVLGLGTETQYF	TGTGCCAGCAGCTTGGTTCTGGGACTAGGGACGGAGACCCAGTACTTC
.	TRBV4-3	TRBJ1-2	.	CASSQERGNLGGYTF	TGCGCCAGCAGCCAAGAGAGGGGGAACCTGGGTGGCTACACCTTC
TRBD1	TRBV7-9	TRBJ1-5	once	CASSDGQGINQPQHF	TGTGCCAGCAGCGACGGACAGGGCATCAATCAGCCCCAGCATTTT
TRBD1	TRBV7-2	TRBJ2-1	.	CASSPQRQGNNEQFF	TGTGCCAGCAGCCCCCAGCGACAGGGAAACAATGAGCAGTTCTTC
.	TRBV6-5	TRBJ1-2	.	CASRSQGGYTF	TGTGCCAGCAGATCCCAGGGAGGCTACACCTTC
TRBD1	TRBV6-6	TRBJ2-7	.	CASSLQGINYEQYF	TGTGCCAGCAGCCTACAGGGGATCAATTACGAGCAGTACTTC
.	TRBV28	TRBJ2-7	.	CASSRIRAPYEQYF	TGTGCCAGCAGCCGGATCAGGGCCCCCTACGAGCAGTACTTC
TRBD1	TRBV14	TRBJ1-1	.	CASSQNRGLTEAFF	TGTGCCAGCAGCCAAAACAGGGGGCTCACTGAAGCTTTCTTT
TRBD2	TRBV13	TRBJ2-7	.	CASSSRTSGTFPNYEQYF	TGTGCCAGCAGCTCAAGGACTAGCGGGACTTTTCCAAACTACGAGCAGTACTTC
TRBD2	TRBV6-1	TRBJ2-1	many	CAIQRDGYNNEQFF	TGTGCCATCCAGCGGGACGGGTACAACAATGAGCAGTTCTTC
TRBD1	TRBV6-5	TRBJ1-1	once	CASSLTGAVGFEAFF	TGTGCCAGCAGTCTAACAGGGGCCGTCGGATTCGAAGCTTTCTTT
.	TRBV5-5	TRBJ1-3	.	CASSAKWGGAGNTIYF	TGTGCCAGCAGCGCAAAATGGGGGGGCGCTGGAAACACCATATATTTT
TRBD2	TRBV4-2	TRBJ2-7	.	CASSPGLANEGYEQYF	TGTGCCAGCAGCCCGGGACTAGCAAACGAGGGCTACGAGCAGTACTTC
.	TRBV11-1	TRBJ2-2	once	CASSPRWAPPGELFF	TGTGCCAGCAGCCCCCGCTGGGCCCCTCCCGGGGAGCTGTTTTTT
.	TRBV10-3	TRBJ2-3	.	CAIHDTGRTDTQYF	TGTGCCATCCATGATACAGGGCGCACAGATACGCAGTATTTT
TRBD1	TRBV10-1	TRBJ2-7	.	CASKGTGDVRGEQYF	TGCGCCAGCAAAGGGACAGGGGATGTCAGGGGCGAGCAGTACTTC
.	TRBV28	TRBJ2-5	.	CASSKDTGLGETQYF	TGTGCCAGCAGTAAAGATACGGGGTTGGGGGAGACCCAGTACTTC
TRBD2	TRBV18	TRBJ2-1	.	CASSPEREAYNEQFF	TGTGCCAGCTCACCTGAGCGGGAGGCCTACAATGAGCAGTTCTTC
.	TRBV6-6	TRBJ1-2	once	CASSYGQAPGYTF	TGTGCCAGCAGTTATGGCCAGGCTCCTGGCTACACCTTC
TRBD1	TRBV5-1	TRBJ2-4	.	CASSAGQGSIQYF	TGCGCCAGCAGCGCGGGACAGGGGAGCATTCAGTACTTC
TRBD1	TRBV18	TRBJ1-3	.	CASSPQGQGENTIYF	TGTGCCAGCTCACCCCAGGGACAGGGGGAAAACACCATATATTTT
.	TRBV28	TRBJ1-5	few	CASSSTGYASQPQHF	TGTGCCAGCAGTTCTACAGGGTACGCTAGTCAGCCCCAGCATTTT
TRBD1	TRBV10-3	TRBJ1-4	.	CAISGDSENEKLFF	TGTGCCATCAGTGGGGACAGTGAGAATGAAAAACTGTTTTTT
TRBD1	TRBV11-2	TRBJ1-1	once	CASSSNRGIREAFF	TGTGCCAGCAGCTCCAACAGGGGAATCAGGGAAGCTTTCTTT
TRBD2	TRBV27	TRBJ2-1	.	CASSLDKRESNYNEQFF	TGTGCCAGCAGTTTAGATAAGCGGGAGAGCAATTACAATGAGCAGTTCTTC
.	TRBV5-4	TRBJ1-4	.	CASSFTGQMNEKLFF	TGTGCCAGCAGCTTCACCGGACAGATGAATGAAAAACTGTTTTTT
TRBD2	TRBV6-1	TRBJ2-7	.	CASSATSGSPYEQYF	TGTGCCAGCAGTGCCACTAGCGGGAGTCCCTACGAGCAGTACTTC